This T cell receptor beta chain derives from a study of graft-versus-host responses after intestinal transplantation. Background on the study: All recipients got anti-thymocyte globulin induction, then tacrolimus and steroids for roughly three years.

Remarks on this clone: Antigen specificity is unknown.

Generated by immunoSEQ multiplex PCR, the TCRdb table keeps only in-frame clones and is missing some. The sample contains approximately 86,000 clones, roughly 89% of which appear only once. J lost 8 bases, V lost 6 bases, and 7 bases had no gene match. Looked up from germline, CDR1 is SEHNR and CDR2 is FQNEAQ (reference sequence). This CDR3 has 14 amino acids. Sequenced here: unstimulated CD4+ T cells sorted from spleen or lymph node cells, sampled before intestinal transplant. The source of this sequence is a human donor who received an intestinal transplant. The chain employs TRBV7-9 and TRBJ1-4; 9 nucleotides agree with TRBD1. The CDR3 DNA reads TGTGCCAGCAGGCCACAGGGGGCTGGAGAAAAACTGTTTTTT. Residues: CASRPQGAGEKLFF. Variable domain in full (rest from reference TRBV7-9 and TRBJ1-4): DTGVSQNPRHKITKRGQNVTFRCDPISEHNRLYWYRQTLGQGPEFLTYFQNEAQLEKSRLLSDRFSAERPKGSFSTLEIQRTEQGDSAMYLCASRPQGAGEKLFFGSGTQLSVL.